This entry describes one TCR beta chain. This CDR3 spans 15 amino acids. The germline CDR1 and CDR2 sequences are MDHEN and SYDVKM. V lost 6 bases, J lost 5 bases, and 10 bases stayed unmatched. This specimen belongs to a study of T cell changes during pregnancy in multiple sclerosis. Measured with immunoSEQ multiplex PCR; TCRdb has only the in-frame clones, and not every one. This sample carries some 42,000 clones, 70% to 90% of them seen once, and the ten largest clones take 0.75% to 1%. The sample here was CD4+ T cells from peripheral blood mononuclear cells, taken after pregnancy. The J gene is TRBJ1-2, the V gene TRBV28, with TRBD1 matching 9 bases. The sequence came from a female donor with multiple sclerosis, enrolled in a pregnancy study. The chain's CDR3 is CASSQTGGGWYGYTF. DNA for the CDR3: TGTGCCAGCAGCCAAACAGGGGGCGGGTGGTATGGCTACACCTTC.